A selection of T cell receptor beta chains follows, all from one sample in a study of blood T cells in healthy people across ages. Each CDR3 protein is one row after TCRdb ran MiXCR on the 5' RACE reads. This table holds 750,000 to 1,000,000 distinct CDR3 sequences, around 29% found once. This same sample was also taken into another study, of T cells of mothers and their children.

Sequenced: blood. The receptors were sampled from a woman aged 40 to 50 in good health. Both conserved end residues are part of each CDR3. The D gene is left open where the match is weak. Rows may omit the clone size; those that give it use once, few, many or a size class.

many	TRBV11-1	TRBJ2-1	-	TGTGCCAGCAGCCCCGCCGGGAACCGGAATGAGCAGTTCTTC	CASSPAGNRNEQFF
-	TRBV7-2	TRBJ2-5	-	TGTGCCAGCAGTTTAACAGGGAGACCAGAGACCCAGTACTTC	CASSLTGRPETQYF
-	TRBV20-1	TRBJ2-2	-	TGCAGTGCTAGTGGTTCGGGGGCTGACACCGGGGAGCTGTTTTTT	CSASGSGADTGELFF
-	TRBV28	TRBJ2-7	TRBD2	TGTGCCAGCTGTTCTAGCGGGGGCCGGAGCTCCTACAATGAGCAGTACTTC	CASCSSGGRSSYNEQYF
few	TRBV9	TRBJ1-6	TRBD1	TGTGCCAGCAGCGTGGGAGGGGGCGAGTACTCTTCACCCCTCCACTTT	CASSVGGGEYSSPLHF
many	TRBV6-5	TRBJ2-3	TRBD2	TGTGCCAGCAGTTGGACTAGATCTAGCACAGATACGCAGTATTTT	CASSWTRSSTDTQYF
many	TRBV5-5	TRBJ1-1	-	TGTGCCAGCAGCCTAGTTCTGGGGGGCACTGAAGCTTTCTTT	CASSLVLGGTEAFF
few	TRBV20-1	TRBJ2-3	-	TGCAGTGCTAGAGGAGGGACAATTTCTAGCACAGATACGCAGTATTTT	CSARGGTISSTDTQYF
many	TRBV7-6	TRBJ2-3	TRBD2	TGTGCCAGCAGCTTGCCGACCGGGACTAGCGGGGGAAGCACAGATACGCAGTATTTT	CASSLPTGTSGGSTDTQYF
few	TRBV29-1	TRBJ2-7	-	TGCAGCGTTGTTCACAGGGCCGGCTACGAGCAGTACTTC	CSVVHRAGYEQYF
-	TRBV6-5	TRBJ2-3	-	TGTGCCAGCAGTTACTCGGGTACTCTGCGGGCAGATACGCAGTATTTT	CASSYSGTLRADTQYF
-	TRBV7-3	TRBJ2-1	-	TGTGCCAGCAGCTTACGGCAGCACAATGAGCAGTTCTTC	CASSLRQHNEQFF
few	TRBV28	TRBJ2-5	TRBD1	TGTGCCAGCAGTTTGCAGGGGGCGTCAGGGACCCAGTACTTC	CASSLQGASGTQYF
few	TRBV6-2/TRBV6-3	TRBJ1-1	-	TGTGCCAGCAGTTACTCGATAGCGGCCACTGAAGCTTTCTTT	CASSYSIAATEAFF
-	TRBV28	TRBJ1-4	-	TGTGCCAGCAGTTTATTGCGGGGGCTAGGTGGAAAACTGTTTTTT	CASSLLRGLGGKLFF
-	TRBV6-2/TRBV6-3	TRBJ1-2	-	TGTGCCAACAGTTACCCAGGACAGCATAAGATTAACTATGGCTACACCTTC	CANSYPGQHKINYGYTF
-	TRBV10-3	TRBJ1-5	-	TGTGCCATCAGTGCATATCAGCCCCAGCATTTT	CAISAYQPQHF
-	TRBV29-1	TRBJ1-1	TRBD1	TGCAGCGTTGGACAGGGCGGGAGCACTGAAGCTTTCTTT	CSVGQGGSTEAFF
-	TRBV5-1	TRBJ1-6	-	TGCGCCAGCTCGCAAACCAGGGACGGGAGGATGGGGATTTCACCCCTCCACTTT	CASSQTRDGRMGISPLHF
many	TRBV15	TRBJ2-7	TRBD1	TGTGCCACCAGCAGATCCCCGGGACAGGACGAGCAGTACTTC	CATSRSPGQDEQYF
-	TRBV7-2	TRBJ2-5	-	TGTGCCAGCAGCTTAAACCTGGAGGGGACCCAGTACTTC	CASSLNLEGTQYF
many	TRBV12-3/TRBV12-4	TRBJ1-2	TRBD1	TGTGCCAGCAGTCCTTCCGGGACAGGGGGCGCGGGGGGCTACACCTTC	CASSPSGTGGAGGYTF
few	TRBV12-3/TRBV12-4	TRBJ2-1	-	TGTGCCAGCACAGCAGCGACAGTATACAATGAGCAGTTCTTC	CASTAATVYNEQFF
few	TRBV24-1	TRBJ2-4	-	TGTGCCACCAGTGATTCTGCGGCCGCAAAAAACATTCAGTACTTC	CATSDSAAAKNIQYF
-	TRBV18	TRBJ1-2	TRBD1	TGTGCCAGCTCACCAGGGACAGGGGCCCTGGACTATGGCTACACCTTC	CASSPGTGALDYGYTF
-	TRBV20-1	TRBJ2-3	TRBD2	TGCAGTGCTAGAGATCAAAGCGGGGGGGCCGGCCCAGATACGCAGTATTTT	CSARDQSGGAGPDTQYF
few	TRBV28	TRBJ2-5	-	TGTGCCAGCAGTTCGGTGTTTGGAAGGGAAGAGACCCAGTACTTC	CASSSVFGREETQYF
many	TRBV6-1	TRBJ1-2	-	TGTGCCGGCGCCCAGGGGCACTATGGCTACACCTTC	CAGAQGHYGYTF